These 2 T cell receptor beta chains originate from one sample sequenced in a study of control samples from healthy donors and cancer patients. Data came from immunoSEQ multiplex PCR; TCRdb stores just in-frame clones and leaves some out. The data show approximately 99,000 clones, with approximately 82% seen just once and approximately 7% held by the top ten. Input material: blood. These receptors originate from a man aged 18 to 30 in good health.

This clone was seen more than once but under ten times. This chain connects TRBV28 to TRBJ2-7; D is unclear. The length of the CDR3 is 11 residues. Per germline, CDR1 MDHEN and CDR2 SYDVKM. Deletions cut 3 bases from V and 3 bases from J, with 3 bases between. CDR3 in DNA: TGTGCCAGCAGTTTGGTCTACGAGCAGTACTTC. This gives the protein CASSLVYEQYF.

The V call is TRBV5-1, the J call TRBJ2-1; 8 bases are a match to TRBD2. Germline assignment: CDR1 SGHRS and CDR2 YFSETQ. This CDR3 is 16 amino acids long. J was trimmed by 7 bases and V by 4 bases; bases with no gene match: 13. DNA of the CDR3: TGCGCCAGCAGCATTGGGAGGCGGGGGGCATGGAATGAGCAGTTCTTC. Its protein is CASSIGRRGAWNEQFF.